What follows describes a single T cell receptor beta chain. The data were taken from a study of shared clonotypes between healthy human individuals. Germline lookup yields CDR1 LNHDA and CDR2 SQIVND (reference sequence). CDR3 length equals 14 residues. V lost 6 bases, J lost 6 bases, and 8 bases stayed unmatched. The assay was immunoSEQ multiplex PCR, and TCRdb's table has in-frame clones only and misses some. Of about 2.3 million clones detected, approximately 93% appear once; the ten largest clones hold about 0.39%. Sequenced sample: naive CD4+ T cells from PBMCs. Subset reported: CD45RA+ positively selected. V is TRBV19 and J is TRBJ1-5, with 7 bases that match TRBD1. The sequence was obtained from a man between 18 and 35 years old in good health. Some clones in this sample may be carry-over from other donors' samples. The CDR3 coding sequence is TGTGCCAGTAGCCTAGACAGGGTTGCTCAGCCCCAGCATTTT. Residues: CASSLDRVAQPQHF.